This passage covers 5 T cell receptor beta chains from one sample sequenced in a study of post-analysis software for immune sequencing data. Study-wide results and limits: Patients showed TRBV5-6, TRBV5-1 and TRBV20-1 among four to six TRBV segments more frequent than in controls.

Their antigens remain unidentified. Each TCR beta cDNA library carried unique molecular identifiers. Using its own MiXCR run on the PCR reads, TCRdb lists one record per CDR3 protein. The sample records about 770,000 distinct CDR3 sequences, about half being singletons. What was sequenced was blood. These receptors originate from a girl under 18 with multiple sclerosis.

The CDR3 DNA is TGTGCCAGCAGCTTGGGACTAGCGGGAGGGGGATCCAATGAGCAGTTCTTC. It translates to CASSLGLAGGGSNEQFF. The rearrangement joins TRBV7-2 to TRBJ2-1, with 16 bases matching TRBD2. The CDR3 extends over 17 amino acids. Germline lookup yields CDR1 SGHTA and CDR2 FQGNSA. V shed 3 bases and J 6 bases; nucleotides not matched to a gene: 5.

The chain employs TRBV20-1 and TRBJ2-4; D might be TRBD2 (6 bases). V was cut by 2 bases and J by 13 bases, with 21 bases left in between. The CDR3 length is 14 residues. Germline V gene data show CDR1 as DFQATT and CDR2 as SNEGSKA (reference sequence). DNA of the CDR3: TGCAGTGCTAGATCGTGGGCGGGATCAGGTCGGCAGTACTTC. Translation gives CSARSWAGSGRQYF.

The chain employs TRBV6-1 and TRBJ2-7; a weak D match, TRBD2 (6 bases). Germline V gives CDR1 MNHNS, CDR2 SASEGT. The CDR3 is made up of 11 amino acids. V was clipped by 5 bases and J by 9 bases, with 11 bases between them. CDR3 residues: CASSLTGVQYF. CDR3 sequence (DNA): TGTGCCAGCAGTCTGACGGGGGTGCAGTACTTC.

The genes are TRBV10-3 and TRBJ2-1; 12 nucleotides agree with TRBD2. Germline V gives CDR1 ENHRY, CDR2 SYGVKD. CDR3 length: 15 amino acids. Unmatched junction bases numbered 2, after V lost 3 bases and J lost 5 bases. CDR3 residues: CAISDRTSGNNEQFF. Written as DNA, the CDR3 is TGTGCCATCAGTGATAGGACTAGCGGGAACAATGAGCAGTTCTTC.

The chain has TRBV11-1 and TRBJ2-4, with 10 bases that match TRBD2. The last part of the DNA fits TRBJ2-7 better; the J call may be wrong. There are 14 residues in the CDR3. Germline CDR1 is SGHAT and CDR2 is FQDESV (reference sequence). The CDR3 spells CASASGGGIYEQYF. Written as DNA, the CDR3 is TGTGCCAGCGCTAGCGGGGGAGGCATCTACGAGCAGTACTTC.